The present TCR beta chain was sequenced within a study of cytomegalovirus exposure and HLA in healthy donors. Overall study: About 85 million unique TCRs from HLA-typed donors were held in an early release of data.

General study results and limits: A reported reduction in N-insertions relative to the roughly 710-donor mean was seen in an Asian-associated ancestry cluster in a later analysis.

Points on this clone: Its antigen remains unknown.

It was with 60 Vbeta and 13 Jbeta primers that the PCR ran. The method was immunoSEQ multiplex PCR; TCRdb's version includes in-frame clones alone and lacks a portion of them. Of approximately 110,000 clones listed, roughly 63% are singletons. Trimming took off 3 bases at V and 15 bases at J, with 12 bases between the two ends. The CDR3 is made up of 12 amino acids. The germline V gene encodes CDR1 SNHLY and CDR2 FYNNEI. The chain recombines TRBV2 with TRBJ1-6; D is unresolved. This receptor was obtained from a woman aged 65 to 85 in good health and CMV-seropositive. The sample comprised PBMCs. Here the CDR3 reads CASSDRGPYLHF. The CDR3 nucleotides read TGTGCCAGCAGTGACAGAGGGCCCTACCTCCACTTT.